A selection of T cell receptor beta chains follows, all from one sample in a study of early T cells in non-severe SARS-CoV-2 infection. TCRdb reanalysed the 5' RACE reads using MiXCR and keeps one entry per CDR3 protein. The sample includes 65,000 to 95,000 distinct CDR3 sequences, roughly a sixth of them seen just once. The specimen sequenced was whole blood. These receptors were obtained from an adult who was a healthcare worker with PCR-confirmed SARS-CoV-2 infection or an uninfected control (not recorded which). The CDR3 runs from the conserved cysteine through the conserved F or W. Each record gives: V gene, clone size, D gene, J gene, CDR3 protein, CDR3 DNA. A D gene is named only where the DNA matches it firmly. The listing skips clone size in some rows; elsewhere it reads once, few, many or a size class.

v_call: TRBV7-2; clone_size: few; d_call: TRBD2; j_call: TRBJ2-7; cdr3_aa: CASSRPRLAGVQYF; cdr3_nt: TGTGCCAGCAGCCGACCGCGACTAGCGGGAGTTCAGTACTTC
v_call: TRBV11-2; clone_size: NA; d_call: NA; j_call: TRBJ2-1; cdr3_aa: CASSLDWGAGAYPTEFF; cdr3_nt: NA
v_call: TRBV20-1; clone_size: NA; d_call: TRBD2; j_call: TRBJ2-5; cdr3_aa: CSARVPLAGRETQYF; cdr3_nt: TGCAGTGCTAGAGTCCCACTAGCGGGACGGGAGACCCAGTACTTC
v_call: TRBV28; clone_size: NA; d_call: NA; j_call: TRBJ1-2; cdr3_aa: CASSFGPRYGYTF; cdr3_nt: TGTGCCAGCAGTTTCGGGCCCCGTTATGGCTACACCTTC
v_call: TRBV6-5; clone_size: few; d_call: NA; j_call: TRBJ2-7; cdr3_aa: CASSYYGREDYEQYF; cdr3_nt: TGTGCCAGCAGTTACTATGGCAGGGAAGACTACGAGCAGTACTTC
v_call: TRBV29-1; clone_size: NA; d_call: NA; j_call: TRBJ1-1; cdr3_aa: CSVHLRYTEAFF; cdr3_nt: TGCAGCGTTCATTTACGTTACACTGAAGCTTTCTTT
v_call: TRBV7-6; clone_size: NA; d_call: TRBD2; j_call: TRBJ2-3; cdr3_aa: CASSSGTSVAQQYF; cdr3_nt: TGTGCCAGCAGCTCCGGGACTAGCGTCGCTCAACAGTATTTT
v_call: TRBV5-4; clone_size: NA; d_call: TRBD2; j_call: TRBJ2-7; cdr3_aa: CASSLSRTAAGGGEQYF; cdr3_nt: TGTGCCAGCAGCTTAAGCCGGACCGCGGCGGGAGGAGGCGAGCAGTACTTC
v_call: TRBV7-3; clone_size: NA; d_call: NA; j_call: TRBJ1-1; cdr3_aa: CASSLTGGAGAFGAEAFF; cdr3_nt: TGTGCCAGCAGCTTAACGGGTGGGGCAGGGGCATTTGGCGCTGAAGCTTTCTTT
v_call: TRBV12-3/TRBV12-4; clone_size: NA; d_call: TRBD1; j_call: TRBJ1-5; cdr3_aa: CASSSETGYQPQHF; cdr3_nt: TGTGCCAGCAGTTCCGAGACAGGGTATCAGCCCCAGCATTTT
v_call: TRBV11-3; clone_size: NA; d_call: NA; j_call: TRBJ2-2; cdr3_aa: CASSPNGQNTGELFF; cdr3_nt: TGTGCCAGCAGCCCAAACGGCCAGAACACCGGGGAGCTGTTTTTT
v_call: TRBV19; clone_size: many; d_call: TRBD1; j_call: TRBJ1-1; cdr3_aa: CASSALQGTTEAFF; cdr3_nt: TGTGCCAGTAGTGCCCTACAGGGGACGACTGAAGCTTTCTTT
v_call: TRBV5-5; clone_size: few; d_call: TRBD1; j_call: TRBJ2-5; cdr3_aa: CASSSTPGTGGAETQYF; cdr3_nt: TGTGCCAGCAGCTCAACCCCCGGGACAGGGGGCGCGGAGACCCAGTACTTC
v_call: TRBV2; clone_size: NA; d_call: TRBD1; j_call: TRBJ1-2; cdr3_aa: CASSGTANYGYTF; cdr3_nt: TGTGCCAGCTCGGGGACAGCTAACTATGGCTACACCTTC
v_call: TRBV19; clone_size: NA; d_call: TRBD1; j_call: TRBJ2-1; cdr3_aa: CASRTTGVPYNEQFF; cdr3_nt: TGTGCCAGTAGGACCACAGGGGTCCCCTACAATGAGCAGTTCTTC
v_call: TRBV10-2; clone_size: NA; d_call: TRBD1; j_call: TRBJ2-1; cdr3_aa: CASSTGTGAYNEQFF; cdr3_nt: TGCGCCAGCAGCACCGGGACAGGGGCCTACAATGAGCAGTTCTTC
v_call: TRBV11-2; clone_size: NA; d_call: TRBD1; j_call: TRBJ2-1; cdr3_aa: CASSSYRGYNEQFF; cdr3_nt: TGTGCCAGCAGCAGCTACAGGGGATACAATGAGCAGTTCTTC
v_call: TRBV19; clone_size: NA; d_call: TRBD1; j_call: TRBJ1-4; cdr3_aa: CASSTPEGDRMEKLFF; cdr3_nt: TGTGCCAGTAGTACACCCGAGGGGGACAGGATGGAAAAACTGTTTTTT